This T cell receptor beta chain was recovered during a study of blood T cell repertoires in COVID-19. Study background: Italy, Spain and the United States were the sources of the convalescent and acute COVID-19 samples.

J was trimmed by 3 bases and V by 6 bases; bases with no gene match: 7. The CDR3 sequence is 15 residues long. Per germline, CDR1 MDHEN and CDR2 SYDVKM. Only in-frame clones appear in the TCRdb table, and some are missing; sequencing was by immunoSEQ multiplex PCR. The sample holds under 300,000 clones, about 84% seen once. This clonotype was sampled from a man older than 75 with acute or convalescent COVID-19. V gene TRBV28 combines with J gene TRBJ1-4; 7 nucleotides align to TRBD1. The specimen was peripheral blood. The CDR3 DNA follows: TGTGCCAGCAGCGGCAGACAGGGCGCTAATGAAAAACTGTTTTTT. Translating it yields CASSGRQGANEKLFF.